Shown below are 17 T cell receptor beta chains from a single sample sequenced in a study of blood T cell repertoires in COVID-19. Profiling relied on immunoSEQ multiplex PCR, and the TCRdb table lists in-frame clones only, not all of them. The sample lists 200,000 to 250,000 clones, roughly 88% seen once, with about 15% in the top ten. Input material: PBMCs or T cells enriched from blood (not recorded which). All receptors derive from a woman between 45 and 60 years old with acute COVID-19.

V usage is TRBV30 and J usage is TRBJ2-7, with a possible D match to TRBD2 (6 bases). Trimming took off 3 bases at V and 2 bases at J, with 14 bases between the two ends. CDR1 GTSNPN and CDR2 SVGIG come from the germline V gene (reference sequence). The CDR3 covers 14 residues. The CDR3 DNA reads TGTGCCTGGAGACCCCCGGGACTCCCCTACGAGCAGTACTTC. It yields the protein CAWRPPGLPYEQYF.

V gene TRBV5-1 combines with J gene TRBJ2-7, with D perhaps matching TRBD1 (5 bases). V was pared by 0 bases and J by 9 bases, with 10 bases between. Germline CDR1 SGHRS, CDR2 YFSETQ. The CDR3 totals 12 residues. The DNA of the CDR3 is TGCGCCAGCAGCTTGGACAGGCTCGCGCAGTACTTC. This translates into CASSLDRLAQYF.

V is TRBV7-2 and J is TRBJ2-7; 7 nucleotides agree with TRBD1. The CDR3 has 14 amino acids. V lost 4 bases, J lost 3 bases, and 6 bases stayed unmatched. In germline, CDR1 is SGHTA, CDR2 FQGNSA. CDR3 DNA sequence: TGTGCCAGCAGCTGGGACAGTTTCTTCTACGAGCAGTACTTC. This codes for CASSWDSFFYEQYF.

This clone was observed once. J is TRBJ2-7 and V is TRBV6-5; D is unresolved. Deletions cut 0 bases from V and 2 bases from J, with 5 bases between. The CDR3 contains 13 residues. CDR1 MNHEY and CDR2 SVGAGI come from the germline V gene. The CDR3 protein is CASSYSLAYEQYF. In DNA, the CDR3 is TGTGCCAGCAGTTACTCCCTCGCCTACGAGCAGTACTTC.

The chain links TRBV7-9 to TRBJ2-7; D may be TRBD1 (6 bases). Germline values: CDR1 SEHNR, CDR2 FQNEAQ (reference sequence). This CDR3 spans 13 amino acids. Trimming took off 2 bases at V and 3 bases at J, with 8 bases between the two ends. CDR3 protein: CASSLLQGYEQYF. The CDR3, as DNA: TGTGCCAGCAGCTTATTACAGGGCTACGAGCAGTACTTC.

The chain couples TRBV5-4 to TRBJ2-7; D unclear. The CDR3 sequence is 13 residues long. Per the germline V gene, CDR1 is SGHNT and CDR2 is YYREEE (reference sequence). V was trimmed by 4 bases and J by 0 bases, leaving 8 bases between them. The CDR3 DNA reads as TGTGCCAGCAGCCGCCCTAGCTCCTACGAGCAGTACTTC. This gives the protein CASSRPSSYEQYF.

CDR3 nucleotide sequence: TGTGCCAGCAGCGTGGTGGGGACTAGCGGGAACGAGCAGTACTTC. Its protein product is CASSVVGTSGNEQYF. The chain carries TRBV9 and TRBJ2-7; 13 bases match TRBD2. Germline values: CDR1 SGDLS, CDR2 YYNGEE. The CDR3 is made up of 15 amino acids. Trimming at V came to 2 bases and at J to 5 bases, leaving 4 bases not matched to a gene.

The chain uses TRBV11-3 and TRBJ2-2, with a tentative D call TRBD1 (6 bases). This CDR3 spans 16 amino acids. Looked up from germline, CDR1 is SGHNT and CDR2 is YENEEA. The V end lost 5 bases, the J end lost 4 bases, and 17 bases lay between the germline ends. The CDR3 coding sequence is TGTGCCAGCAGCCTAAGGGGGTTTGCCGGCACCGGGGAGCTGTTTTTT. This translates into CASSLRGFAGTGELFF.

This chain connects TRBV6-2 or TRBV6-3 to TRBJ1-5; a possible D gene is TRBD1 (5 bases). This CDR3 is built from 15 residues. Between the trimmed V and J ends, which lost 0 bases and 6 bases, there was a span of 12 bases. CDR1 is MNHEY and CDR2 is SVGEGT in the germline V gene. The CDR3 region is CASSYSWGQGQPQHF. CDR3 bases: TGTGCCAGCAGTTACTCCTGGGGCCAGGGTCAGCCCCAGCATTTT.

V and J are TRBV4-1 and TRBJ1-5, with 7 nucleotides matching TRBD1. The germline V gene has CDR1 MGHRA and CDR2 YSYEKL. CDR3 length: 19 amino acids. V lost 2 bases, J lost 7 bases, and 20 bases stayed unmatched. CDR3 sequence (DNA): TGCGCCAGCAGCCAACAGCACAGATCGACAGGGTCCTTGGGGCAGCCCCAGCATTTT. It encodes CASSQQHRSTGSLGQPQHF.

This chain joins TRBV3-1 (or the pseudogene TRBV3-2) and TRBJ1-2, with 7 bases lining up with TRBD1. Germline V gene data show CDR1 as LGHDT and CDR2 as YNNKEL (reference sequence). This CDR3 region has 16 residues. After removal of 6 bases from V and 0 bases from J, the junction contained 10 bases not matched to a gene. The CDR3 sequence: CASSVGQFTPNYGYTF. The CDR3 DNA reads TGTGCCAGCAGTGTGGGACAGTTTACCCCTAACTATGGCTACACCTTC.

DNA of the CDR3: TGTGCCAGCAGGTTGATCGGACTAGCGGAAGAGACCCAGTACTTC. Its protein product is CASRLIGLAEETQYF. The V and J genes are TRBV7-2 and TRBJ2-5; TRBD2 matches 10 bases. CDR1 and CDR2 from the germline V gene are SGHTA and FQGNSA. The CDR3 length is 15 residues. Trimming cost V 6 bases and J 3 bases; bases outside gene matches: 7.

V gene TRBV27 combines with J gene TRBJ2-1; TRBD2 might be the D (5 bases). This CDR3 is built from 14 residues. Trimming stripped 6 bases from V and 7 bases from J, with 16 bases between. CDR1 is MNHEY and CDR2 is SMNVEV in the germline V gene (reference sequence). The CDR3: CASSSGILFNEQFF. The CDR3 bases are TGTGCCAGCAGCTCCGGGATTCTTTTTAATGAGCAGTTCTTC.

The chain couples TRBV9 to TRBJ2-3; the D is unclear. Germline V gene sequence: CDR1 SGDLS, CDR2 YYNGEE. V was pared by 3 bases and J by 1 base, with 6 bases between. The CDR3 is made up of 13 amino acids. CDR3 bases: TGTGCCAGCAGCGACGCGGGCACAGATACGCAGTATTTT. Translated, it gives CASSDAGTDTQYF. Looking up the rest from reference TRBV9 and TRBJ2-3 gives the full variable domain: DSGVTQTPKHLITATGQRVTLRCSPRSGDLSVYWYQQSLDQGLQFLIQYYNGEERAKGNILERFSAQQFPDLHSELNLSSLELGDSALYFCASSDAGTDTQYFGPGTRLTVL.

The CDR3 nucleotides read TGTGCCAGCATCCGGACTAGCGGTAACGATCGGCAGTACTTC. Translating it yields CASIRTSGNDRQYF. This chain uses TRBV7-9 with TRBJ2-7, with TRBD2 matching 10 bases. CDR1 SEHNR and CDR2 FQNEAQ come from the germline V gene (reference sequence). This CDR3 has 14 residues. The junction had 12 bases not matched to a gene; V was cut back by 7 bases and J by 9 bases.

The chain is built from TRBV29-1 and TRBJ2-2; possible D gene TRBD2, 6 bases. Germline CDR1 SQVTM, CDR2 ANQGSEA. This CDR3 is built from 15 residues. V was clipped by 0 bases and J by 5 bases, with 13 bases between them. The CDR3 region has the DNA TGCAGCGTTGAAGATCGCGGCAGCGGGACCGGGGAGCTGTTTTTT. This encodes CSVEDRGSGTGELFF.

V is TRBV9 and J is TRBJ2-1, with D perhaps matching TRBD1 (6 bases). The CDR3 is 19 residues long. V gave up 0 bases and J gave up 5 bases, with 24 bases separating them. Germline V gene lookup returns CDR1 SGDLS and CDR2 YYNGEE. CDR3 region: CASSVDPHSGPGENNEQFF. In nucleotides, the CDR3 is TGTGCCAGCAGCGTAGATCCCCACTCCGGCCCAGGGGAGAACAATGAGCAGTTCTTC.